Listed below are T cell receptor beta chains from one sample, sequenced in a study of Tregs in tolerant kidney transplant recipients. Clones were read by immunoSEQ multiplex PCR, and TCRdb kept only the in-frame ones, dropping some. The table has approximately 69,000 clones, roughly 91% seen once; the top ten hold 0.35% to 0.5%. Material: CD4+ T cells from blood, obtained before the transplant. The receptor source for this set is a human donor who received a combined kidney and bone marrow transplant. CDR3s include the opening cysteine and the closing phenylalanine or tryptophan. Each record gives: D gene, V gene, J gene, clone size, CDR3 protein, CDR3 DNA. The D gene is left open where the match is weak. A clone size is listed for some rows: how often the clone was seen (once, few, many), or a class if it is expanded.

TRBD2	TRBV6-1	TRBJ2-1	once	CASSEPGLAVNEQFF	TGTGCCAGCAGTGAACCCGGACTAGCAGTCAATGAGCAGTTCTTC
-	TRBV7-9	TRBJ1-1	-	CASSFRAPNTEAFF	TGTGCCAGCAGCTTCAGGGCCCCAAACACTGAAGCTTTCTTT
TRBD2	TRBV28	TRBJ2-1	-	CASSYRTSGRGNEQFF	TGTGCCAGCAGTTACCGGACTAGCGGGAGAGGGAATGAGCAGTTCTTC
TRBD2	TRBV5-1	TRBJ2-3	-	CASSLELAGGPADTQYF	TGCGCCAGCAGCTTGGAGCTAGCGGGAGGGCCCGCAGATACGCAGTATTTT
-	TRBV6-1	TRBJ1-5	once	CASSATGSNQPQHF	TGTGCCAGCAGTGCCACAGGAAGCAATCAGCCCCAGCATTTT
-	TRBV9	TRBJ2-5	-	CASSVVFSGETQYF	TGTGCCAGCAGCGTGGTTTTCTCGGGAGAGACCCAGTACTTC
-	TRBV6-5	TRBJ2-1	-	CASSRGTPRYNEQFF	TGTGCCAGCAGCCGCGGGACTCCCAGATACAATGAGCAGTTCTTC
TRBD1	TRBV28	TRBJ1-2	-	CASSEDRVLSGYTF	TGTGCCAGTTCCGAGGACAGGGTACTGTCTGGCTACACCTTC
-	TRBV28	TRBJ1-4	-	CASRRIDRSGEKLFF	TGTGCCAGCAGACGGATCGACAGGTCGGGTGAAAAACTGTTTTTT
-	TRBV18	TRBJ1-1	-	CASLQHKNTEAFF	TGTGCCAGTTTACAGCACAAGAACACTGAAGCTTTCTTT
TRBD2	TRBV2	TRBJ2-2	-	CASSESHYGLAGGGDTGELFF	TGTGCCAGCAGTGAATCCCACTACGGACTAGCGGGAGGGGGGGACACCGGGGAGCTGTTTTTT
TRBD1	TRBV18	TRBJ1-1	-	CASSPSRQGMNTEAFF	TGTGCCAGCTCACCCTCGAGACAGGGTATGAACACTGAAGCTTTCTTT
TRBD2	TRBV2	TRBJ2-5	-	CASTVLAGGPGETQYF	TGTGCCAGCACGGTGCTAGCGGGAGGGCCGGGGGAGACCCAGTACTTC
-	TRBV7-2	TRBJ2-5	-	CASSQGSGIETQYF	TGTGCCAGCAGCCAGGGGAGCGGGATAGAGACCCAGTACTTC
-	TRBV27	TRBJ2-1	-	CASSSLGFSSNEQFF	TGTGCCAGCAGTTCGCTAGGTTTTTCGTCCAATGAGCAGTTCTTC
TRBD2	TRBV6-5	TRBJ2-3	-	CASSFSGTSTDTQYF	TGTGCCAGCAGTTTTAGCGGGACTAGCACAGATACGCAGTATTTT
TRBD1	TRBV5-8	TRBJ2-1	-	CASSLGGTVAEQFF	TGTGCCAGCAGCTTGGGGGGGACAGTAGCTGAGCAGTTCTTC
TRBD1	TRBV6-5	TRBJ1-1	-	CASRMGQGNTEAFF	TGTGCCAGCAGAATGGGACAGGGCAACACTGAAGCTTTCTTT
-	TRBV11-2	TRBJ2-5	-	CASSLDMETQYF	TGTGCCAGCAGCTTAGATATGGAGACCCAGTACTTC
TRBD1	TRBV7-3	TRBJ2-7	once	CASSLKGTGPYEQYF	TGTGCCAGCAGCTTAAAAGGGACAGGCCCCTACGAGCAGTACTTC
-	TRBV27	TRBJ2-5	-	CASSSPSQETQYF	TGTGCCAGCAGTTCGCCCAGCCAAGAGACCCAGTACTTC
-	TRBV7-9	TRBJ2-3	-	CASSPTSNTQYF	TGTGCCAGCAGCCCTACTAGCAATACGCAGTATTTT
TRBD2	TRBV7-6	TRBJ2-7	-	CASSGPGLVPYEQYF	TGTGCCAGCTCGGGGCCGGGACTAGTCCCCTACGAGCAGTACTTC
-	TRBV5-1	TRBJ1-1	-	CASSSGREGNTEAFF	TGCGCCAGCAGCTCAGGTCGTGAGGGGAACACTGAAGCTTTCTTT
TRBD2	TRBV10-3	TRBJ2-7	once	CAISEGYRTSGSSYEQYF	TGTGCCATCAGTGAAGGGTATCGGACTAGCGGGAGCTCCTACGAGCAGTACTTC
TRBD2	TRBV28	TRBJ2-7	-	CASSPGLAGEDEQYF	TGTGCCAGCAGTCCGGGACTAGCGGGAGAGGACGAGCAGTACTTC
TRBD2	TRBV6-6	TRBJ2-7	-	CASSRAGESYEQYF	TGTGCCAGCAGTCGGGCGGGAGAATCCTACGAGCAGTACTTC
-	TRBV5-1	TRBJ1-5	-	CASSPSLTGESNQPQHF	TGCGCCAGCAGCCCCTCATTGACAGGCGAAAGCAATCAGCCCCAGCATTTT
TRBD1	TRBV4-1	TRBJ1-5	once	CASSPRDRDNQPQHF	TGCGCCAGCAGCCCCCGGGACAGAGACAATCAGCCCCAGCATTTT
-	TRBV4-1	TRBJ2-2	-	CASSQVTARVGELFF	TGCGCCAGCAGCCAAGTTACCGCACGAGTCGGGGAGCTGTTTTTT
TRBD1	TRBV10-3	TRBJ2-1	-	CAITSDRGHEQFF	TGTGCCATCACCTCGGACAGGGGCCATGAGCAGTTCTTC
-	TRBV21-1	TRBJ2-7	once	CASFNVASGTYEQYF	-
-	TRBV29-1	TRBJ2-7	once	CSATSGSYEQYF	TGCAGCGCCACCTCCGGGTCCTACGAGCAGTACTTC
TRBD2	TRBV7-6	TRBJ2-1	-	CASSPLAGEYNEQFF	TGTGCCAGCAGCCCACTAGCGGGAGAATACAATGAGCAGTTCTTC
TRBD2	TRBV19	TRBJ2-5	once	CASKLGLAEETQYF	TGTGCCAGTAAGCTAGGACTAGCAGAAGAGACCCAGTACTTC
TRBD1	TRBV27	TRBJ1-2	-	CASSSPPPGQSYGYTF	TGTGCCAGCAGCTCTCCACCTCCGGGACAGTCCTATGGCTACACCTTC
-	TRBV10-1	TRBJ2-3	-	CASSERVSDTQYF	TGCGCCAGCAGTGAGCGGGTTTCAGATACGCAGTATTTT
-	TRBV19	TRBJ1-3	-	CASSTQGPGNTIYF	TGTGCCAGTAGTACACAGGGTCCTGGAAACACCATATATTTT
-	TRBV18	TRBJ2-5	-	CASSPGANTGSETQYF	TGTGCCAGCTCCCCCGGCGCGAACACCGGGTCGGAGACCCAGTACTTC
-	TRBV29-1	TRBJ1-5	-	CSVMLAHNQPQHF	TGCAGCGTAATGCTGGCTCACAATCAGCCCCAGCATTTT
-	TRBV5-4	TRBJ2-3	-	CASSLPGTDTQYF	TGTGCCAGCAGCCTGCCGGGCACAGATACGCAGTATTTT
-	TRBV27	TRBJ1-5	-	CASSDLSGIPYSNQPQHF	TGTGCCAGCAGCGACCTTTCGGGAATCCCTTATAGCAATCAGCCCCAGCATTTT
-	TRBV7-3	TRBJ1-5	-	CASRQTYNGRSGGYQPQHF	TGTGCCAGCAGGCAAACATATAATGGTAGGAGCGGAGGTTATCAGCCCCAGCATTTT
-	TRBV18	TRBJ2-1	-	CASYSGKSGNEQFF	TGTGCCAGCTATAGCGGAAAATCCGGGAATGAGCAGTTCTTC
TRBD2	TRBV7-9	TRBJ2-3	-	CASSPRTSGPTDTQYF	TGTGCCAGCAGCCCACGGACTAGCGGCCCCACAGATACGCAGTATTTT
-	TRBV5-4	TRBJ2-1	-	CASSPGTGRTSFHEQFF	TGTGCCAGCAGCCCTGGGACAGGGCGGACTAGCTTCCATGAGCAGTTCTTC
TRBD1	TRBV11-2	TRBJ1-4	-	CASRTGTGATNEKLFF	TGTGCCAGCAGAACTGGGACAGGAGCGACTAATGAAAAACTGTTTTTT
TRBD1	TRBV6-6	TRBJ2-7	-	CASSPTGTLYYEQYF	TGTGCCAGCAGTCCGACAGGGACCCTTTACTACGAGCAGTACTTC
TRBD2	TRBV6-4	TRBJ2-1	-	CASQISGSSYNEQFF	TGTGCCAGTCAAATAAGCGGGAGCTCCTACAATGAGCAGTTCTTC
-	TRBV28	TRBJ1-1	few	CASSFSPSNTEAFF	TGTGCCAGCAGTTTTTCCCCTTCGAACACTGAAGCTTTCTTT